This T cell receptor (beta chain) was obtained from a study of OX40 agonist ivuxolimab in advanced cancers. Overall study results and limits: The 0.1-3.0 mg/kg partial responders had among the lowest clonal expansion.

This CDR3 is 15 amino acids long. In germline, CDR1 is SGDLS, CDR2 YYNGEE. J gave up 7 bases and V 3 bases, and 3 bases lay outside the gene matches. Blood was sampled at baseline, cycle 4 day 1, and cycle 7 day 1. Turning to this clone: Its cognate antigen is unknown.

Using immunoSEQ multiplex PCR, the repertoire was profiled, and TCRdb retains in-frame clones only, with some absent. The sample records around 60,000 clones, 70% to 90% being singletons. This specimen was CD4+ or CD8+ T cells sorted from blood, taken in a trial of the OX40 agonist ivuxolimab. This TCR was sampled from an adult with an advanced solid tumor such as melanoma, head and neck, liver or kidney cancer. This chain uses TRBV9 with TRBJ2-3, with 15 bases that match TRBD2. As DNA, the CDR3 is TGTGCCAGCAGCGCGGGACTAGCGGGAGGAAATACGCAGTATTTT. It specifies CASSAGLAGGNTQYF.